What follows are 14 T cell receptor beta chains derived from one specimen sequenced in a study of blood T cell repertoires in COVID-19. The method was immunoSEQ multiplex PCR; TCRdb's version includes in-frame clones alone and lacks a portion of them. Found here are about 400,000 clones, about 90% of them singletons; the top ten hold 1.7%. What was sequenced was PBMCs or T cells enriched from blood (not recorded which). All receptors derive from a woman under 40 who had recovered from COVID-19.

This clone was found a few times. This chain connects TRBV21-1 to TRBJ2-7; the table's D gene call, TRBD1, was not cross checked with the DNA. TRBV21-1 is marked as a pseudogene. CDR3 length equals 18 residues. The CDR3 here is CASSKPRNPGQGANEQYF. CDR3 nucleotide sequence: TGTGCCAGCAGCAAACCGCGTAACCCGGGACAGGGGGCGAACGAGCAGTACTTC.

The chain links TRBV9 to TRBJ2-3, with TRBD2 matching 13 bases. This CDR3 is 17 amino acids long. The germline V gene encodes CDR1 SGDLS and CDR2 YYNGEE. Trimming took 3 bases from V and 3 from J; bases not matched to a gene: 7. CDR3 protein: CASSGRTSGSITDTQYF. CDR3 in DNA: TGTGCCAGCAGCGGACGGACTAGCGGGAGCATAACAGATACGCAGTATTTT.

As DNA, the CDR3 is TGTGCCAGCAGCCCCCGAGGGTCAGGCGGGGAGCTGTTTTTT. As protein: CASSPRGSGGELFF. This sequence joins TRBV9 and TRBJ2-2, with TRBD2 as a possible D gene (5 bases). Trimming pared 4 bases from V and 7 bases from J, leaving 14 bases between. Germline V gene data show CDR1 as SGDLS and CDR2 as YYNGEE. The CDR3 runs 14 residues.

This clone was seen many times. The gene calls are TRBV5-1 and TRBJ1-3; D perhaps matches TRBD1 (5 bases). The germline V gene has CDR1 SGHRS and CDR2 YFSETQ. Trimming removed 2 bases from V and 2 bases from J, with 8 bases in between. The CDR3 extends over 14 amino acids. CDR3: CASSFTGAGNTIYF. The CDR3, as DNA: TGCGCCAGCAGCTTCACGGGGGCTGGAAACACCATATATTTT.

This sequence joins TRBV27 and TRBJ1-1, with a tentative D call TRBD1 (5 bases). Germline V CDR1 and CDR2: MNHEY, SMNVEV (reference sequence). This CDR3 contains 12 residues. Between the trimmed V and J ends, which lost 6 bases and 11 bases, there was a span of 16 bases. As DNA, the CDR3 is TGTGCCAGCAGGGACTCGGGAGCAGGGGCTTTCTTT. Protein product: CASRDSGAGAFF.

V gene TRBV19 combines with J gene TRBJ1-2, with D possibly being TRBD1 (6 bases). The CDR3 covers 14 residues. V lost 3 bases to trimming and J lost 2 bases, with 10 bases between them. Germline V gene sequence: CDR1 LNHDA, CDR2 SQIVND (reference sequence). Here the CDR3 reads CASSMPGENYGYTF. The CDR3 coding sequence is TGTGCCAGTAGTATGCCAGGGGAAAACTATGGCTACACCTTC.

The CDR3 DNA is TGTGCCAGCAGCTTAGCACCGGGACGGGGGTCCGAGCAGTACTTC. Encoded protein: CASSLAPGRGSEQYF. This chain links TRBV7-2 with TRBJ2-7; maybe TRBD2 (6 bases). The V and J ends lost 0 bases and 6 bases respectively, with 15 bases between them. This CDR3 is 15 amino acids long. From germline, CDR1 is SGHTA and CDR2 FQGNSA.

V and J are TRBV12-5 and TRBJ1-4, with D possibly TRBD1 on 5 matching bases. The CDR3 has 14 amino acids. The V and J ends lost 6 bases and 4 bases respectively, with 12 bases between them. The V gene's germline CDR1 is LGHNT and CDR2 FRNRAP. CDR3 DNA: TGTGCTAGTGGATCAGGGTTAGGTAATGAAAAACTGTTTTTT. Amino acids: CASGSGLGNEKLFF.

This clone appeared a single time. V and J are TRBV30 and TRBJ2-7, with a weak D call TRBD2 (5 bases). The CDR3 is 14 residues long. CDR1 is GTSNPN, CDR2 SVGIG, per germline (reference sequence). Deletions cut 3 bases from V and 2 bases from J, with 14 bases between. In DNA form, the CDR3 reads TGTGCCTGGAGCCCGGGAAGATTGGCCTACGAGCAGTACTTC. This encodes CAWSPGRLAYEQYF.

The gene calls are TRBV19 and TRBJ1-2, with TRBD1 matching 9 bases. The germline V gene encodes CDR1 LNHDA and CDR2 SQIVND (reference sequence). The V gene end was trimmed by 4 bases and the J gene end by 2 bases; junction bases not matched to a gene: 14. The CDR3 length is 18 residues. CDR3 nucleotide sequence: TGTGCCAGTAGTACTCGACCGGGACAGGGCTCATCGAACTATGGCTACACCTTC. Translated: CASSTRPGQGSSNYGYTF.

This chain joins TRBV27 and TRBJ2-7, with 15 bases lining up with TRBD2. J was trimmed by 6 bases and V by 0 bases; bases with no gene match: 12. The CDR3 contains 19 residues. Germline V gene lookup returns CDR1 MNHEY and CDR2 SMNVEV (reference sequence). The CDR3 protein is CASSLSSPGLAGGQIEQYF. The CDR3 nucleotides read TGTGCCAGCAGTTTATCGAGCCCGGGACTAGCGGGAGGCCAGATCGAGCAGTACTTC.

V gene TRBV6-5 combines with J gene TRBJ2-7; 12 nucleotides agree with TRBD2. Germline CDR1 and CDR2: MNHEY and SVGAGI. Trimming took 5 bases from V and 3 from J; bases not matched to a gene: 2. The length of the CDR3 is 14 residues. The CDR3 DNA reads TGTGCCAGCAGTAAGGGACTAGCGGGCTACGAGCAGTACTTC. Translation: CASSKGLAGYEQYF.

The chain couples TRBV5-1 to TRBJ2-7; tentatively, D is TRBD2 (7 bases). This CDR3 has 16 residues. V was cut by 0 bases and J by 3 bases, with 16 bases left in between. Germline values: CDR1 SGHRS, CDR2 YFSETQ. As DNA, the CDR3 is TGCGCCAGCAGCTTGGGTTTTACGGGGGGCCTCTACGAGCAGTACTTC. This translates into CASSLGFTGGLYEQYF.

This chain joins TRBV6-5 and TRBJ2-7; no clear D gene. Germline V gives CDR1 MNHEY, CDR2 SVGAGI. The CDR3 length is 14 residues. Trimming took off 0 bases at V and 7 bases at J, with 13 bases between the two ends. Here the CDR3 DNA reads TGTGCCAGCAGTTACTCGAGAGTGAATTTAGAGCAGTACTTC. Protein: CASSYSRVNLEQYF.